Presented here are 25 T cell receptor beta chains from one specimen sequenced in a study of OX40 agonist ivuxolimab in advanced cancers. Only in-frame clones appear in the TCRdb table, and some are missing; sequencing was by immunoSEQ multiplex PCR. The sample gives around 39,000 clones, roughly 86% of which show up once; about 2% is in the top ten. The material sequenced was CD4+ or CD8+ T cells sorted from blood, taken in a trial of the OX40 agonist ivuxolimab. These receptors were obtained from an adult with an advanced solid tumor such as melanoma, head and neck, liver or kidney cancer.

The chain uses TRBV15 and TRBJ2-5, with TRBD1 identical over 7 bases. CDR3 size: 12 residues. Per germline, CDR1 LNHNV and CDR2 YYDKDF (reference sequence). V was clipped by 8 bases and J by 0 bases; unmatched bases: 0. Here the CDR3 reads CATGTDQETQYF. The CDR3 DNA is TGTGCCACCGGGACAGACCAAGAGACCCAGTACTTC.

The CDR3 reads CASKEQSNTEAFF. The CDR3 bases are TGTGCCAGCAAGGAGCAGTCGAACACTGAAGCTTTCTTT. This chain uses TRBV27 with TRBJ1-1; D gene uncertain. Trimming pared 7 bases from V and 1 base from J, leaving 10 bases between. Germline V gene sequence: CDR1 MNHEY, CDR2 SMNVEV (reference sequence). This CDR3 region has 13 residues.

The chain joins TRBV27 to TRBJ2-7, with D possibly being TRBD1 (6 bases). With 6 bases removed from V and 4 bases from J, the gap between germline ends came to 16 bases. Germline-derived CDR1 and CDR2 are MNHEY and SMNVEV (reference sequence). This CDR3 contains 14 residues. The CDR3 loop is CASSRARDKYEQYF. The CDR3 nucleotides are TGTGCCAGCAGCAGGGCCCGGGACAAGTACGAGCAGTACTTC.

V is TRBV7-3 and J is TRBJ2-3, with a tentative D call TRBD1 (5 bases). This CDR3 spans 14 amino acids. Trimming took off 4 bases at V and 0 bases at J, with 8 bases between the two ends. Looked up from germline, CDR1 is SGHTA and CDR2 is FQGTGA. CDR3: CASSSSGSTDTQYF. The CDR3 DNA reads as TGTGCCAGCAGCTCCTCAGGGAGCACAGATACGCAGTATTTT.

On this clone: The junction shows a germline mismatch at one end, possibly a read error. Here the CDR3 reads CASSLGIAGGGETQYF. As DNA, the CDR3 is TGTGCTAGCAGCTTGGGGATAGCGGGAGGAGGAGAGACCCAGTACTTC. This chain connects TRBV7-7 to TRBJ2-5; 10 bases align to TRBD2. The CDR3 has 16 residues. Per the germline V gene, CDR1 is SSHAT and CDR2 is FNYEAQ (reference sequence).

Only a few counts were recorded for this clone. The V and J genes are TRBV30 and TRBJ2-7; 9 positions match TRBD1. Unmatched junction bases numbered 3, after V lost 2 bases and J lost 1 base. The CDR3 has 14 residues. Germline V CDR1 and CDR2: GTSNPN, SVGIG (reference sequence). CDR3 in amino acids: CAWSLDRGSYEQYF. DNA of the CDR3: TGTGCCTGGAGTTTGGACAGGGGTTCCTACGAGCAGTACTTC.

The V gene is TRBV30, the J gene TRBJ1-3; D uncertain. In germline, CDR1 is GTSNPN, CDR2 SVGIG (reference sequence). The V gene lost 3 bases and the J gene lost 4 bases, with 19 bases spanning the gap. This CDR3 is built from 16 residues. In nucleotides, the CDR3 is TGTGCCTGGAGCCGGGAGGGCGGGTATTCAGGAAACACCATATATTTT. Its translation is CAWSREGGYSGNTIYF.

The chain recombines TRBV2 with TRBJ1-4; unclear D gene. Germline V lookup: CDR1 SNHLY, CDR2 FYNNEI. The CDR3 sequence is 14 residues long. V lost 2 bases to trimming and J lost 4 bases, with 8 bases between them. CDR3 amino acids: CASSEHRYNEKLFF. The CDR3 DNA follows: TGTGCCAGCAGTGAACACAGATATAATGAAAAACTGTTTTTT.

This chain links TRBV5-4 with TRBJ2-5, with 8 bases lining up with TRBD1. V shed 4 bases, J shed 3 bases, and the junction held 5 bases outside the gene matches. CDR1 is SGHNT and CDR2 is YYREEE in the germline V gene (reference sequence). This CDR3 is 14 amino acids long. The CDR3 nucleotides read TGTGCCAGCAGCAGGGAGACAGGGGAAGAGACCCAGTACTTC. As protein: CASSRETGEETQYF.

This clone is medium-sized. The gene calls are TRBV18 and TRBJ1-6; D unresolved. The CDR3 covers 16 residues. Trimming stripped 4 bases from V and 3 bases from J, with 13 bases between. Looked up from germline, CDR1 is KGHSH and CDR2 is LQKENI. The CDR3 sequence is CASSLNPGIYNSPLHF. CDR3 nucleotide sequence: TGTGCCAGCTCACTTAATCCGGGGATCTATAATTCACCCCTCCACTTT. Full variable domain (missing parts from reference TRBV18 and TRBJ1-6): NAGVMQNPRHLVRRRGQEARLRCSPMKGHSHVYWYRQLPEEGLKFMVYLQKENIIDESGMPKERFSAEFPKEGPSILRIQQVVRGDSAAYFCASSLNPGIYNSPLHFGNGTRLTVT.

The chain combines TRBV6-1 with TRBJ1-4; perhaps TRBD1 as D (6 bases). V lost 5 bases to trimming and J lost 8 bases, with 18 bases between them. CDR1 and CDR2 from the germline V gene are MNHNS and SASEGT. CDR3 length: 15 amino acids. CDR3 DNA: TGTGCCAGCAGTCGCCAAAGGGGACACGGGGAAAAACTGTTTTTT. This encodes CASSRQRGHGEKLFF.

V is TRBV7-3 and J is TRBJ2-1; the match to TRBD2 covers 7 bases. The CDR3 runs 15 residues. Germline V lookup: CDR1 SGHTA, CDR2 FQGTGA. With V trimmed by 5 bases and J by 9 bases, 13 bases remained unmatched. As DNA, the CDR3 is TGTGCCAGCAGCGCAAGAGCCGGACTAGGGAGTGAGCAGTTCTTC. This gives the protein CASSARAGLGSEQFF.

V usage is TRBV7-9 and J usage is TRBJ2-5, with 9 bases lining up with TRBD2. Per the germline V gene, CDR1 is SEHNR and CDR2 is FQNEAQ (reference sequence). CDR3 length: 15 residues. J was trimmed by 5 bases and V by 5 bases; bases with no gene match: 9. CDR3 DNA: TGTGCCAGCAGCCGTGGCGGGGGGGCCCTGGAGACCCAGTACTTC. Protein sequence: CASSRGGGALETQYF.

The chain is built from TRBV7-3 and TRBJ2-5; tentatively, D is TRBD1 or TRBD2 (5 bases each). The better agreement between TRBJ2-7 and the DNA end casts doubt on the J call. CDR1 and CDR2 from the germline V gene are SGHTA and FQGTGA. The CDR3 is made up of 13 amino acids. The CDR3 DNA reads TGTGCCAGCAGCTTCTCGGGGCGGGACGAGCAGTACTTC. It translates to CASSFSGRDEQYF.

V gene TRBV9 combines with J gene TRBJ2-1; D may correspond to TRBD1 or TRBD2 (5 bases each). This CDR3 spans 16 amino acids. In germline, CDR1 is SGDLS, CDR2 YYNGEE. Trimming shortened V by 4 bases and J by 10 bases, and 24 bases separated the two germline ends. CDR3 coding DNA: TGTGCCAGCAGCCCGAGGGGAGCGACCAGCCATTCGGAGCAGTTCTTC. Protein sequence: CASSPRGATSHSEQFF.

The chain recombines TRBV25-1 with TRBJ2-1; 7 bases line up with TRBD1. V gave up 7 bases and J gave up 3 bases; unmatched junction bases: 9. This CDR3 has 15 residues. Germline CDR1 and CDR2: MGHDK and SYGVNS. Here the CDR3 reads CASTKQGSFYNEQFF. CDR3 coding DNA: TGTGCCAGCACTAAACAGGGGAGTTTCTACAATGAGCAGTTCTTC.

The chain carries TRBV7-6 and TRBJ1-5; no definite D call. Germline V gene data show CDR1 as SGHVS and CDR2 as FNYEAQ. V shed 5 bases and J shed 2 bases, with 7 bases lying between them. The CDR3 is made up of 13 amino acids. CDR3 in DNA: TGTGCCAGCAGCCCCGGGGGCAATCAGCCCCAGCATTTT. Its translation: CASSPGGNQPQHF.

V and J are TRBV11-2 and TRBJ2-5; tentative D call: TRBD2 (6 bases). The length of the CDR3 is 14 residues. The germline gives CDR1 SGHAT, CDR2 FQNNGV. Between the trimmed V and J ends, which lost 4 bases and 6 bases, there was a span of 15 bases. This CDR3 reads CASSSGAGRQTQYF. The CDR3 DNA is TGTGCCAGCAGCTCCGGGGCAGGGAGGCAGACCCAGTACTTC.

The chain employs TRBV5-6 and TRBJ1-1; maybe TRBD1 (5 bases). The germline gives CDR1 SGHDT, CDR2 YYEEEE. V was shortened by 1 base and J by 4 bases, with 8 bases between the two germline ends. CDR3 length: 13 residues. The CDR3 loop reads CASSLFGGTEAFF. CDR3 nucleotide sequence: TGTGCCAGCAGCTTGTTCGGGGGCACTGAAGCTTTCTTT.

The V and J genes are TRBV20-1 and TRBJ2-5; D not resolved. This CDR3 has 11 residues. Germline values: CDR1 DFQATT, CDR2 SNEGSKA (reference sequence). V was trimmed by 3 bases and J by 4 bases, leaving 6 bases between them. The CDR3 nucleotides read TGCAGTGCTAGTACATCAGAGACCCAGTACTTC. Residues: CSASTSETQYF.

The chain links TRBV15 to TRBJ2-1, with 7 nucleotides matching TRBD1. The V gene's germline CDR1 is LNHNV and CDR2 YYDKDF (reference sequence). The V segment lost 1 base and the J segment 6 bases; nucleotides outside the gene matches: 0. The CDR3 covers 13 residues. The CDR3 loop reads CATSRGDSNEQFF. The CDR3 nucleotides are TGTGCCACCAGCAGAGGGGACAGCAATGAGCAGTTCTTC.

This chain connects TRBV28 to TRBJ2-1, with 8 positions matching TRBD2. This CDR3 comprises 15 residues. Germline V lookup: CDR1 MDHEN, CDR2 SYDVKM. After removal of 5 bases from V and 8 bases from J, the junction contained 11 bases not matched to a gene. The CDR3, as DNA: TGTGCCAGCAGTCAGGCCGGGACTAGGGCTGATGAGCAGTTCTTC. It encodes CASSQAGTRADEQFF.

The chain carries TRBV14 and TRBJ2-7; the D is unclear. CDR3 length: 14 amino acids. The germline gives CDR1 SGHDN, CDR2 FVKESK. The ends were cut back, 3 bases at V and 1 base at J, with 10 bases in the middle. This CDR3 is CASSHRFLSYEQYF. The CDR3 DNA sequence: TGTGCCAGCAGCCACAGGTTTTTATCCTACGAGCAGTACTTC.

CDR3 sequence: CASSLGQGYEKLFF. The CDR3 nucleotides read TGTGCCAGCAGCTTAGGACAGGGGTATGAAAAACTGTTTTTT. The rearrangement uses TRBV5-8 and TRBJ1-4; 9 nucleotides align to TRBD1. The length of the CDR3 is 14 residues. The V gene end was trimmed by 2 bases and the J gene end by 6 bases; junction bases not matched to a gene: 2. The germline gives CDR1 SGHTS, CDR2 YDEGEE.

The DNA of the CDR3 is TGTGCCAGTAAGTCGTCCCAGCCTAGCTCCTACAATGAGCAGTTCTTC. Translating it yields CASKSSQPSSYNEQFF. The chain is built from TRBV19 and TRBJ2-1; D is unclear. CDR1 and CDR2 from the germline V gene are LNHDA and SQIVND (reference sequence). Trimming removed 7 bases from V and 0 bases from J, with 16 bases in between. The CDR3 totals 16 residues. The variable domain in full, completed from reference TRBV19 and TRBJ2-1, reads DGGITQSPKYLFRKEGQNVTLSCEQNLNHDAMYWYRQDPGQGLRLIYYSQIVNDFQKGDIAEGYSVSREKKESFPLTVTSAQKNPTAFYLCASKSSQPSSYNEQFFGPGTRLTVL.